This entry is about one T cell receptor (beta chain). The data belong to a study of blood T cell repertoires in COVID-19. Study as a whole: Some COVID-19 samples were acute and others convalescent; all came from the United States, Italy and Spain.

Germline loops: CDR1 MDHEN, CDR2 SYDVKM. This CDR3 region has 14 residues. Trimming removed 3 bases from V and 0 bases from J, with 6 bases in between. Original processing methods: Estimation of nucleated cell counts relied on the amplification of reference gene primers. Clones were sequenced by immunoSEQ multiplex PCR, and TCRdb holds only the in-frame ones, with some missing. From that table come the V and J calls and clone size; the DNA was used to work out D and trimming. The data contain 100,000 to 130,000 clones, approximately 88% of them singletons. The rearrangement links TRBV28 to TRBJ2-1, with D hard to call. Input material: peripheral blood. This clonotype was sampled from a human donor in a cohort sampled during active COVID-19. This CDR3 is CASSFESSYNEQFF. The CDR3 bases are TGTGCCAGCAGTTTCGAGAGCTCCTACAATGAGCAGTTCTTC.